Listed below are T cell receptor beta chains from one sample, sequenced in a study of T cells after posttransplantation cyclophosphamide. The protocol was immunoSEQ multiplex PCR, while the TCRdb copy is restricted to in-frame clones and leaves out a portion. The sample has roughly 25,000 clones, roughly 86% seen once. The sequenced material came from PBMCs. The receptors shown here come from a woman aged 55-70 years with a blood cancer, CMV-positive, and with a related stem cell donor. Both conserved end residues are part of each CDR3. The D gene is left open where the match is weak.

>TRBV6-1|-
CASSVPLNTEAFF
>TRBV5-1|TRBD1
CASSSTGDTEAFF
>TRBV15|-
CATSRTVVGTDTQYF
>TRBV19|TRBD2
CASRSGRFTDTQYF
>TRBV6-4|TRBD1
CATGTDYGYTF
>TRBV29-1|-
CSVVPYSTDTQYF
>TRBV30|-
CAWSVLLATPYEQYF
>TRBV6-6|-
CASSYSGGPSYEQYF
>TRBV5-1|TRBD2
CASRYTSGRVDEQFF
>TRBV7-9|-
CASSFIGSYEQYF